Listed below are T cell receptor beta chains from one sample, sequenced in a study of cytomegalovirus exposure and HLA in healthy donors. Measured with immunoSEQ multiplex PCR; TCRdb has only the in-frame clones, and not every one. The data hold some 150,000 clones, with about 72% observed a single time. The sample was PBMCs. Source of these receptors: a man aged 55 to 70 in good health and CMV-seronegative. Both conserved end residues are part of each CDR3. Some rows mark clone size as missing; the rest say once, few, many or name a class of expanded clone.

>once|TRBJ1-1|TRBV2
CASSEFLGQGLF
>few|TRBJ1-4|TRBV5-1
CASSLTGQGGGHEKLFF
>NA|TRBJ2-1|TRBV7-2
CASSHGGAYNEQFF
>NA|TRBJ2-5|TRBV2
CASPDRTRQETQYF
>NA|TRBJ1-5|TRBV6-6
CASSQGVSNQPQHF
>NA|TRBJ1-5|TRBV6-1
CASSEMQTPNQPQHF
>NA|TRBJ2-7|TRBV7-9
CASSQARAGLGSYEQYF
>NA|TRBJ2-3|TRBV27
CASSLSATSGTSTDTQYF
>NA|TRBJ2-7|TRBV11-3
CASSHSLGSEQYF
>NA|TRBJ2-5|TRBV21-1
CASSKMEAGETQYF
>NA|TRBJ2-6|TRBV6-5
CASRQESSGANVLTF
>NA|TRBJ1-6|TRBV5-4
CASSQGGTYNSPLHF
>NA|TRBJ1-5|TRBV18
CASSPQGPNQPQHF
>few|TRBJ2-5|TRBV7-6
CASSSGTARLTQYF
>NA|TRBJ2-3|TRBV5-8
CASSLLPGTSGDTQYF
>NA|TRBJ2-5|TRBV7-2
CASSSGSGETQYF
>NA|TRBJ2-1|TRBV15
CATSRDNAGGLAGEPYNEQFF